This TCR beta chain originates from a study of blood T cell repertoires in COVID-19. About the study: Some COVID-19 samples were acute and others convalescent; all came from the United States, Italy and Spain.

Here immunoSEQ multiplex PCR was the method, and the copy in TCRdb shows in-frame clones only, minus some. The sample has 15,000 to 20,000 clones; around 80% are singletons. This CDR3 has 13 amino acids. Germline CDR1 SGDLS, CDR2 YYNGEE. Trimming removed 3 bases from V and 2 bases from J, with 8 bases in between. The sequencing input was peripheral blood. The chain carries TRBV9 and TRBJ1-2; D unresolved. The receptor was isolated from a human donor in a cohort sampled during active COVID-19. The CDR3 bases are TGTGCCAGCAGCGCCAGAACGAACTATGGCTACACCTTC. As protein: CASSARTNYGYTF.